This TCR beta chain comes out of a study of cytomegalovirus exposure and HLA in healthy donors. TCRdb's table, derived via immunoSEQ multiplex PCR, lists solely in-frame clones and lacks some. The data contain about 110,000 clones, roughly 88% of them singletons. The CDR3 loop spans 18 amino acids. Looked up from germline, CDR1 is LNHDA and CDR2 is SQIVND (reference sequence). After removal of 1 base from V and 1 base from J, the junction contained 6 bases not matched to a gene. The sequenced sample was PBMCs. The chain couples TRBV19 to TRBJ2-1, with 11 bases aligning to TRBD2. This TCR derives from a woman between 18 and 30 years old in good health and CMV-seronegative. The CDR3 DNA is TGTGCCAGTAGTATAGTACTAGCGGGGGCCCCGTCCTACAATGAGCAGTTCTTC. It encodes CASSIVLAGAPSYNEQFF.